The 32 T cell receptor beta chains below all came from one sample that was sequenced in a study of blood T cell repertoires in COVID-19. Libraries were prepared by immunoSEQ multiplex PCR; TCRdb keeps only in-frame clonotypes and omits some of them. This table holds under 250,000 clones, 70% to 85% found once. The sequenced material came from peripheral blood. These receptors were obtained from a man older than 75 with acute or convalescent COVID-19.

The chain carries TRBV4-2 and TRBJ2-7; D possibly corresponds to TRBD2 (6 bases). This CDR3 contains 13 residues. Trimming removed 1 base at V and 7 bases at J, with 11 bases between. CDR1 LGHNA and CDR2 YNFKEQ come from the germline V gene. In DNA form, the CDR3 reads TGTGCCAGCAGCCAAGTTGCGGGGTGGGAGCAGTACTTC. Protein product: CASSQVAGWEQYF.

This clone was found once. The chain couples TRBV10-1 to TRBJ2-1; tentative D call: TRBD2 (6 bases). Per germline, CDR1 WNHNN and CDR2 SYGVQD (reference sequence). The V end was cut by 4 bases, the J end by 4 bases, with 11 bases between. This CDR3 comprises 14 residues. Here the CDR3 reads CASSASGLYNEQFF. The CDR3 nucleotides are TGCGCCAGCAGTGCTTCGGGACTGTACAATGAGCAGTTCTTC.

This rearrangement joins TRBV24-1 to TRBJ2-5; a possible D gene is TRBD2 (5 bases). The V gene's germline CDR1 is KGHDR and CDR2 SFDVKD. The V end lost 9 bases, the J end lost 1 base, and 8 bases lay between the germline ends. The length of the CDR3 is 12 residues. The chain's CDR3 is CATGGIQETQYF. CDR3 in DNA: TGTGCCACCGGAGGCATCCAAGAGACCCAGTACTTC.

V gene TRBV7-9 combines with J gene TRBJ2-7; D is possibly TRBD1 (5 bases). Germline-derived CDR1 and CDR2 are SEHNR and FQNEAQ (reference sequence). Trimming shortened V by 5 bases and J by 2 bases, and 10 bases separated the two germline ends. This CDR3 contains 13 residues. The DNA of the CDR3 is TGTGCCAGCAGCCCGGCGGACACCTACGAGCAGTACTTC. It specifies CASSPADTYEQYF.

This clone was found a few times. The chain has TRBV24-1 and TRBJ1-2; TRBD1 aligns across 7 bases. Germline V gives CDR1 KGHDR, CDR2 SFDVKD. The CDR3 consists of 13 residues. The V and J ends lost 4 bases and 6 bases, in that order; junction bases with no gene match: 4. The DNA for the CDR3 is TGTGCCACCAGTGACGACAGGGTCAATGGCTACACCTTC. It yields the protein CATSDDRVNGYTF.

The chain couples TRBV5-1 to TRBJ1-1, with TRBD1 matching over 11 bases. Germline CDR1 reads SGHRS; CDR2 reads YFSETQ. V lost 4 bases to trimming and J lost 7 bases; unmatched junction nucleotides: 12. The CDR3 has 16 residues. The CDR3 reads CASSRGQGADLDEAFF. As DNA, the CDR3 is TGCGCCAGCAGCCGTGGACAGGGGGCCGATTTGGATGAAGCTTTCTTT.

The gene calls are TRBV6-5 and TRBJ1-2, with a tentative D call TRBD1 (5 bases). Germline V gene sequence: CDR1 MNHEY, CDR2 SVGAGI. V lost 6 bases to trimming and J lost 2 bases, with 13 bases between them. The CDR3 covers 14 residues. The CDR3 DNA reads as TGTGCCAGCAGGGGGCGGTCAGTCAACTATGGCTACACCTTC. Its translation is CASRGRSVNYGYTF.

This clone has just a few counts. The chain couples TRBV28 to TRBJ1-1, with 8 bases that match TRBD1. This CDR3 spans 19 amino acids. Unmatched junction bases numbered 19, after V lost 6 bases and J lost 1 base. The germline V gene encodes CDR1 MDHEN and CDR2 SYDVKM. This CDR3 is CASSPFQGAGLFSNTEAFF. CDR3 nucleotide sequence: TGTGCCAGCAGCCCCTTCCAGGGGGCCGGATTATTTTCGAACACTGAAGCTTTCTTT.

This chain uses TRBV2 with TRBJ2-1; 8 bases match TRBD1. V shed 7 bases and J 7 bases; nucleotides not matched to a gene: 9. Germline V gene lookup returns CDR1 SNHLY and CDR2 FYNNEI. There are 14 residues in the CDR3. The CDR3 spells CASILRTGQNEQFF. CDR3 bases: TGTGCCAGCATCCTAAGGACAGGGCAAAATGAGCAGTTCTTC.

The CDR3 loop reads CASSPGTLTEAFF. CDR3 DNA: TGTGCCAGCAGTCCCGGGACACTAACTGAAGCTTTCTTT. The genes are TRBV27 and TRBJ1-1; tentatively, D is TRBD1 (6 bases). The germline V and J ends were trimmed by 5 bases and 5 bases, with 12 bases remaining between them. In germline, CDR1 is MNHEY, CDR2 SMNVEV (reference sequence). The CDR3 totals 13 residues.

The chain links TRBV6-2 or TRBV6-3 to TRBJ2-7; 7 nucleotides align to TRBD1. The CDR3 covers 16 residues. The germline V gene encodes CDR1 MNHEY and CDR2 SVGEGT. With 2 bases clipped from V and 3 bases from J, the junction kept 10 bases outside the gene matches. CDR3 loop: CASSYKTGQILYEQYF. In DNA form, the CDR3 reads TGTGCCAGCAGTTACAAGACGGGACAGATTCTCTACGAGCAGTACTTC.

The chain uses TRBV4-2 and TRBJ2-7, with 8 positions matching TRBD2. J was trimmed by 5 bases and V by 1 base; bases with no gene match: 7. CDR3 length equals 15 residues. In germline, CDR1 is LGHNA, CDR2 YNFKEQ. The CDR3 DNA sequence: TGTGCCAGCAGCCAAGGTGGGCGAGCGGGAGACGAGCAGTACTTC. It encodes CASSQGGRAGDEQYF.

The chain employs TRBV6-5 and TRBJ1-1; a possible D gene is TRBD1 (5 bases). CDR3 length: 12 residues. Germline lookup yields CDR1 MNHEY and CDR2 SVGAGI. V lost 9 bases and J lost 4, with 12 bases in between. As DNA, the CDR3 is TGTGCCAGTAAGGGGATCGGCACTGAAGCTTTCTTT. Protein: CASKGIGTEAFF.

The genes are TRBV4-2 and TRBJ2-2; 10 nucleotides align to TRBD2. The CDR3 contains 16 residues. J was trimmed by 5 bases and V by 8 bases; bases with no gene match: 11. CDR1 and CDR2 (germline): LGHNA, YNFKEQ. The CDR3 DNA reads as TGTGCCAGCTCCCCCAGTAGCGGGAGGCAAACCGGGGAGCTGTTTTTT. Protein: CASSPSSGRQTGELFF.

J is TRBJ2-7 and V is TRBV27; TRBD1 might be the D (6 bases). CDR1 MNHEY and CDR2 SMNVEV come from the germline V gene (reference sequence). The V and J ends lost 2 bases and 4 bases respectively, with 15 bases between them. The CDR3 loop spans 15 amino acids. CDR3 DNA sequence: TGTGCCAGCAGTTTAGTATACAGGGACGAGTACGAGCAGTACTTC. Translated: CASSLVYRDEYEQYF.

The chain couples TRBV18 to TRBJ1-6, with a possible D match to TRBD1 (5 bases). Trimming shortened V by 2 bases and J by 6 bases, and 5 bases separated the two germline ends. This CDR3 has 13 residues. The germline CDR1 and CDR2 sequences are KGHSH and LQKENI. CDR3 in amino acids: CASSPGANSPLHF. CDR3 DNA sequence: TGTGCCAGCTCACCAGGGGCTAATTCACCCCTCCACTTT.

The gene calls are TRBV30 and TRBJ2-7, with TRBD1 as a possible D gene (5 bases). The ends were cut back, 2 bases at V and 7 bases at J, with 12 bases in the middle. Germline lookup yields CDR1 GTSNPN and CDR2 SVGIG (reference sequence). The CDR3 is made up of 12 amino acids. The CDR3 loop is CAWSSGAREQYF. As DNA, the CDR3 is TGTGCCTGGAGTTCTGGGGCGAGGGAGCAGTACTTC.

This clone was picked up a small number of times. The chain is built from TRBV12-1 and TRBJ2-7; the listed D gene, TRBD2, was not tested against the DNA. TRBV12-1 is termed a pseudogene. The CDR3 has 14 amino acids. In nucleotides, the CDR3 is TGTGCCAGAGGAGCGGAATTTAACTCCTACGAGCAGTACTTC. It yields the protein CARGAEFNSYEQYF.

This clone was observed a single time. The chain joins TRBV6-1 to TRBJ1-4; TRBD1 might be the D (6 bases). In germline, CDR1 is MNHNS, CDR2 SASEGT. This CDR3 is built from 16 residues. Trimming left V 0 bases short and J 4 bases short, with 12 bases between. For the CDR3, the DNA is TGTGCCAGCAGTGAAGCCGGGACAACTCGTAATGAAAAACTGTTTTTT. It encodes CASSEAGTTRNEKLFF.

The V gene is TRBV28, the J gene TRBJ2-7, with 8 positions matching TRBD1. V was clipped by 6 bases and J by 3 bases; unmatched bases: 10. Germline CDR1 and CDR2: MDHEN and SYDVKM. The CDR3 runs 15 residues. CDR3 sequence: CASSRRGTGNYEQYF. The CDR3 nucleotides are TGTGCCAGCAGCCGTCGGGGGACAGGAAACTACGAGCAGTACTTC.

The chain recombines TRBV14 with TRBJ2-7; 8 bases line up with TRBD2. The junction had 12 bases not matched to a gene; V was cut back by 6 bases and J by 5 bases. Germline V gives CDR1 SGHDN, CDR2 FVKESK. This CDR3 is 15 amino acids long. The CDR3 nucleotides are TGTGCCAGCAGTCGCGGGCGGGAGGCCTTACACGAGCAGTACTTC. This codes for CASSRGREALHEQYF.

The rearrangement uses TRBV7-9 and TRBJ2-6; 9 bases align to TRBD1. The V and J ends lost 5 bases and 1 base, in that order; junction bases with no gene match: 6. CDR1 is SEHNR and CDR2 is FQNEAQ in the germline V gene (reference sequence). The CDR3 covers 17 residues. CDR3 nucleotides: TGTGCCAGCAGCCCCGGGACAGGGAGATCTGGGGCCAACGTCCTGACTTTC. Amino acid sequence: CASSPGTGRSGANVLTF.

The table lists this clone with a count of one. The genes are TRBV7-2 and TRBJ2-2; D ambiguous. Germline V gene data show CDR1 as SGHTA and CDR2 as FQGNSA. The V end lost 1 base, the J end lost 5 bases, and 5 bases lay between the germline ends. This CDR3 has 13 residues. The CDR3 here is CASSLDYTGELFF. The CDR3 nucleotides are TGTGCCAGCAGCTTAGATTATACCGGGGAGCTGTTTTTT.

The rearrangement uses TRBV2 and TRBJ1-3; D is unclear. The V end was cut by 7 bases, the J end by 2 bases, with 15 bases between. This CDR3 is 15 amino acids long. Germline CDR1 SNHLY, CDR2 FYNNEI. This chain's CDR3 is CASMFGDPTGNTIYF. As DNA, the CDR3 is TGTGCCAGCATGTTCGGGGATCCCACTGGAAACACCATATATTTT.

CDR3 amino acids: CASSGGQGAINGYTF. CDR3 coding DNA: TGTGCCAGCAGTGGTGGACAGGGGGCTATTAATGGCTACACCTTC. The chain combines TRBV27 with TRBJ1-2; 11 bases are a match to TRBD1. The junction had 8 bases not matched to a gene; V was cut back by 5 bases and J by 6 bases. The CDR3 has 15 amino acids. The germline CDR1 and CDR2 sequences are MNHEY and SMNVEV (reference sequence).

The J gene is TRBJ1-5, the V gene TRBV5-1; TRBD1 might be the D (5 bases). In germline, CDR1 is SGHRS, CDR2 YFSETQ. CDR3 length: 14 residues. V was cut by 4 bases and J by 2 bases, with 10 bases left in between. CDR3 sequence (DNA): TGCGCCAGCAGCGTAATAGGGGGCAATCAGCCCCAGCATTTT. Residues: CASSVIGGNQPQHF. The variable domain in full, with the rest retrieved from reference TRBV5-1 and TRBJ1-5, is KAGVTQTPRYLIKTRGQQVTLSCSPISGHRSVSWYQQTPGQGLQFLFEYFSETQRNKGNFPGRFSGRQFSNSRSEMNVSTLELGDSALYLCASSVIGGNQPQHFGDGTRLSIL.

This chain joins TRBV3-1 (or the pseudogene TRBV3-2) and TRBJ2-1; tentative D call: TRBD1 (6 bases). Looked up from germline, CDR1 is LGHDT and CDR2 is YNNKEL (reference sequence). This CDR3 region has 17 residues. Trimming took 1 base from V and 3 from J, leaving 16 bases between them. CDR3 sequence (DNA): TGTGCCAGCAGCCAAGCCTCTGGCAGGGGTTACTACAATGAGCAGTTCTTC. Encoded protein: CASSQASGRGYYNEQFF.

The chain links TRBV28 to TRBJ1-1; D is perhaps TRBD1 (6 bases). In germline, CDR1 is MDHEN, CDR2 SYDVKM. The CDR3 extends over 15 amino acids. Trimming shortened V by 1 base and J by 5 bases, and 14 bases separated the two germline ends. The CDR3 DNA reads TGTGCCAGCAGTTTATTCGCTACAGGGAAAACTGAAGCTTTCTTT. Protein sequence: CASSLFATGKTEAFF.

The chain combines TRBV4-2 with TRBJ2-3, with 8 bases fitting TRBD2. The CDR3 loop spans 17 amino acids. Per the germline V gene, CDR1 is LGHNA and CDR2 is YNFKEQ. Trimming cost V 1 base and J 3 bases; bases outside gene matches: 9. DNA of the CDR3: TGTGCCAGCAGCCAAGCCCCGATAGCGGGGCGTACAGATACGCAGTATTTT. Encoded protein: CASSQAPIAGRTDTQYF.

The CDR3 DNA sequence: TGTGCCTGGAGTGTTAGGGGTGAAAAACTGTTTTTT. Protein sequence: CAWSVRGEKLFF. This chain joins TRBV30 and TRBJ1-4, with a tentative D call TRBD1 (5 bases). Trimming shortened V by 0 bases and J by 7 bases, and 6 bases separated the two germline ends. The length of the CDR3 is 12 residues. Germline CDR1 GTSNPN, CDR2 SVGIG (reference sequence).

The J gene is TRBJ2-5, the V gene TRBV24-1; a weak D match, TRBD1 (5 bases). CDR3 length: 15 amino acids. CDR1 KGHDR and CDR2 SFDVKD come from the germline V gene. Trimming shortened V by 4 bases and J by 0 bases, and 11 bases separated the two germline ends. CDR3 sequence (DNA): TGTGCCACCAGTGACCGAGACAGACACCAAGAGACCCAGTACTTC. Translated: CATSDRDRHQETQYF.

The chain employs TRBV24-1 and TRBJ1-5, with D unclear. Between the trimmed V and J ends, which lost 7 bases and 2 bases, there was a span of 14 bases. Germline V gene data show CDR1 as KGHDR and CDR2 as SFDVKD. The CDR3 has 15 amino acids. The CDR3 is CATSPRGGRNQPQHF. The DNA of the CDR3 is TGTGCCACCAGCCCCCGGGGAGGTCGCAATCAGCCCCAGCATTTT.